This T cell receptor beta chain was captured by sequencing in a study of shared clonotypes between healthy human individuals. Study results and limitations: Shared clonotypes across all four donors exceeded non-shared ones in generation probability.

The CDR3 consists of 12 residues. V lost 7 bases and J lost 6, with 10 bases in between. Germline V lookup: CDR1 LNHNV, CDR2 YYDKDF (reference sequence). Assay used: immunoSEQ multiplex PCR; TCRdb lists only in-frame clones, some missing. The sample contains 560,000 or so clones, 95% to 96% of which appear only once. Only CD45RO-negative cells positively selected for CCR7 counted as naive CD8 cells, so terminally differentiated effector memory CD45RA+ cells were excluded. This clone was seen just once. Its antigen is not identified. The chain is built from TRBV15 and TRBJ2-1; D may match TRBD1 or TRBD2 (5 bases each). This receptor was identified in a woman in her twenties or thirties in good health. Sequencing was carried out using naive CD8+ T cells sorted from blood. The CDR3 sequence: CATIGTTNEQFF. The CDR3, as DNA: TGTGCCACCATAGGGACCACCAATGAGCAGTTCTTC.